Shown below are 13 T cell receptor beta chains from a single sample sequenced in a study of shared clonotypes between healthy human individuals. Naive CD8 cells lacked CD45RO, underwent positive selection for CCR7 and left out terminally differentiated effector memory CD45RA+ cells. The assay was immunoSEQ multiplex PCR, and TCRdb's table has in-frame clones only and misses some. Among some 630,000 clones listed, about 95% were seen once. Sequences were obtained from naive CD8+ T cells sorted from blood. The source of these receptors is a woman in her 30s in good health.

The V gene is TRBV28, the J gene TRBJ2-2, with a weak D call TRBD2 (6 bases). Trimming shortened V by 4 bases and J by 3 bases, and 18 bases separated the two germline ends. Germline values: CDR1 MDHEN, CDR2 SYDVKM. The CDR3 contains 17 residues. The CDR3: CASSSALRTGDTGELFF. The CDR3 region has the DNA TGTGCCAGCAGTTCGGCTTTACGGACGGGGGACACCGGGGAGCTGTTTTTT.

This chain joins TRBV2 and TRBJ2-1; maybe TRBD1 (7 bases). Germline CDR1 is SNHLY and CDR2 is FYNNEI. The V gene lost 2 bases and the J gene lost 9 bases, with 20 bases spanning the gap. The CDR3 extends over 16 amino acids. CDR3 sequence reads: CASSENAGGSFGEQFF. Here the CDR3 DNA reads TGTGCCAGCAGTGAAAACGCAGGGGGGAGCTTTGGTGAGCAGTTCTTC.

This clone is a singleton in its sample. The gene calls are TRBV19 and TRBJ1-1; D remains ambiguous. Germline V gives CDR1 LNHDA, CDR2 SQIVND (reference sequence). Trimming pared 0 bases from V and 4 bases from J, leaving 6 bases between. This CDR3 is built from 13 residues. The CDR3 DNA sequence: TGTGCCAGTAGTATAGATCCGATCACTGAAGCTTTCTTT. Translated: CASSIDPITEAFF.

DNA for the CDR3: TGTGCCAGCAGCTTAGCGTATGGTAGCGGTAAACGCGGAGTCAGCACAGATACGCAGTATTTT. Translated, it gives CASSLAYGSGKRGVSTDTQYF. This sequence joins TRBV7-2 and TRBJ2-3; D is possibly TRBD2 (6 bases). Per the germline V gene, CDR1 is SGHTA and CDR2 is FQGNSA. This CDR3 contains 21 residues. V was shortened by 0 bases and J by 0 bases, with 25 bases between the two germline ends.

V usage is TRBV4-2 and J usage is TRBJ2-1; D call uncertain. Germline values: CDR1 LGHNA, CDR2 YNFKEQ. The CDR3 spans 14 residues. With 0 bases removed from V and 8 bases from J, the gap between germline ends came to 11 bases. The CDR3 protein is CASSQDSSYDEQFF. The CDR3, as DNA: TGTGCCAGCAGCCAAGATAGTAGTTACGATGAGCAGTTCTTC.

This chain links TRBV5-1 with TRBJ2-7, with D possibly matching TRBD2 (5 bases). Germline lookup yields CDR1 SGHRS and CDR2 YFSETQ. The CDR3 consists of 15 residues. V was shortened by 7 bases and J by 0 bases, with 17 bases between the two germline ends. The CDR3 sequence: CASRSALDPSYEQYF. The CDR3 nucleotides read TGCGCCAGCCGATCCGCACTAGATCCCTCCTACGAGCAGTACTTC.

The chain has TRBV2 and TRBJ2-7, with 7 bases lining up with TRBD2. Germline lookup yields CDR1 SNHLY and CDR2 FYNNEI. The CDR3 sequence is 17 residues long. After removal of 1 base from V and 0 bases from J, the junction contained 9 bases not matched to a gene. Written as DNA, the CDR3 is TGTGCCAGCAGTGAAGAGGTCTGGCGGGAGAGCTCCTACGAGCAGTACTTC. It yields the protein CASSEEVWRESSYEQYF.

The chain combines TRBV6-6 with TRBJ1-5; a weak D match, TRBD1 (5 bases). CDR1 is MNHNY, CDR2 SVGAGI, per germline (reference sequence). The V end lost 1 base, the J end lost 9 bases, and 10 bases lay between the germline ends. This CDR3 region has 13 residues. CDR3: CASSYLGARPQHF. The CDR3, as DNA: TGTGCCAGCAGTTACTTAGGGGCTCGGCCCCAGCATTTT.

The rearrangement joins TRBV7-9 to TRBJ2-7; 9 bases match TRBD2. The CDR3 contains 15 residues. The J segment lost 2 bases and the V segment lost 3 bases, leaving 5 bases of the junction unmatched. In germline, CDR1 is SEHNR, CDR2 FQNEAQ (reference sequence). The CDR3 loop reads CASSFSLAGTYEQYF. The CDR3 nucleotides read TGTGCCAGCAGCTTTTCCCTAGCGGGGACCTACGAGCAGTACTTC.

The rearrangement uses TRBV19 and TRBJ1-1; D is uncertain. In germline, CDR1 is LNHDA, CDR2 SQIVND (reference sequence). Trimming removed 3 bases at V and 0 bases at J, with 5 bases between. This CDR3 comprises 13 residues. The CDR3 DNA is TGTGCCAGTAGTATGGGCCTGAACACTGAAGCTTTCTTT. This gives the protein CASSMGLNTEAFF.

The chain's CDR3 is CSVETSKSPGGEQYF. The CDR3 region has the DNA TGCAGCGTTGAAACCTCCAAATCCCCAGGGGGCGAGCAGTACTTC. This chain uses TRBV29-1 with TRBJ2-7, with 7 bases identical to TRBD1. The CDR3 is made up of 15 amino acids. J was trimmed by 6 bases and V by 2 bases; bases with no gene match: 13. From germline, CDR1 is SQVTM and CDR2 ANQGSEA.

This chain connects TRBV5-1 to TRBJ2-7, with D possibly being TRBD2 (5 bases). Germline V gene data show CDR1 as SGHRS and CDR2 as YFSETQ. Trimming removed 4 bases from V and 1 base from J, with 9 bases in between. CDR3 length equals 13 residues. In DNA form, the CDR3 reads TGCGCCAGCAGCCCCGGGATTTCCTACGAGCAGTACTTC. Residues: CASSPGISYEQYF.

The CDR3 DNA reads as TGTGCCAGCAGTGAAACGCCGGAGGAGTGGGGACAGTACTACGAGCAGTACTTC. This codes for CASSETPEEWGQYYEQYF. The gene calls are TRBV25-1 and TRBJ2-7; 7 nucleotides line up with TRBD1. The CDR3 covers 18 residues. Unmatched junction bases numbered 16, after V lost 2 bases and J lost 3 bases. Germline V CDR1 and CDR2: MGHDK, SYGVNS.